This T cell receptor (beta chain) was obtained from a study of blood T cell repertoires in COVID-19. Study overall: The United States, Italy and Spain supplied acute and convalescent COVID-19 samples.

This clone turned up a few times. Repertoires were generated with immunoSEQ multiplex PCR, while TCRdb's copy carries only in-frame clones and drops some. The sample consists of tens of thousands of clones, 76% of them appearing once. CDR3 length: 15 amino acids. The germline V and J ends were trimmed by 1 base and 7 bases, with 14 bases remaining between them. Per the germline V gene, CDR1 is LNHDA and CDR2 is SQIVND (reference sequence). Sequencing was carried out using peripheral blood. This TCR derives from a man in his 60s with COVID-19, enrolled during active disease. The chain joins TRBV19 to TRBJ1-5; D gene ambiguous. The CDR3 here is CASSIVRGEAQPQHF. CDR3 in DNA: TGTGCCAGTAGTATAGTAAGAGGTGAAGCCCAGCCCCAGCATTTT.